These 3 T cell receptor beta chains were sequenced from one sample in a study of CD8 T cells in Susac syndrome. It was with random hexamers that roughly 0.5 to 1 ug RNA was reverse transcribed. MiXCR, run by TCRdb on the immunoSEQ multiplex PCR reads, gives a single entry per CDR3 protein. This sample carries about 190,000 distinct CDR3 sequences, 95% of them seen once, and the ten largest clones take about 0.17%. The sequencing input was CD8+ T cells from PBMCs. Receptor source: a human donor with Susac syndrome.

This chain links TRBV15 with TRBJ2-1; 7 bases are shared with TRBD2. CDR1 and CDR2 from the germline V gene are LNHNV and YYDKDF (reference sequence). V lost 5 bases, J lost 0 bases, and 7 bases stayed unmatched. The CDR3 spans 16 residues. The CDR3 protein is CATSQRGLSSYNEQFF. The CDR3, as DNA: TGTGCCACCAGCCAGCGGGGATTGAGCTCCTACAATGAGCAGTTCTTC.

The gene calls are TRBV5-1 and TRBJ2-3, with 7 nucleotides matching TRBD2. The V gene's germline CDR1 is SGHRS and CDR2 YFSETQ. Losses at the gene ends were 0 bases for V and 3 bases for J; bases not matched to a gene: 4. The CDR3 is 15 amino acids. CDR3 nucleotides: TGCGCCAGCAGCTTGGAAGACGGGAGGACAGATACGCAGTATTTT. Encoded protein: CASSLEDGRTDTQYF. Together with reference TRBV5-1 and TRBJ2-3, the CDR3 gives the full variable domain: KAGVTQTPRYLIKTRGQQVTLSCSPISGHRSVSWYQQTPGQGLQFLFEYFSETQRNKGNFPGRFSGRQFSNSRSEMNVSTLELGDSALYLCASSLEDGRTDTQYFGPGTRLTVL.

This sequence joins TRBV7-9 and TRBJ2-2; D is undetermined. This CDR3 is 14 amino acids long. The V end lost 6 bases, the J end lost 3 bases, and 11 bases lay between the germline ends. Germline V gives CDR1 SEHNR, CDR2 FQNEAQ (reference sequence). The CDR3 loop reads CASSLTDYTGELFF. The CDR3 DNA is TGTGCCAGCAGTTTGACGGATTACACCGGGGAGCTGTTTTTT.